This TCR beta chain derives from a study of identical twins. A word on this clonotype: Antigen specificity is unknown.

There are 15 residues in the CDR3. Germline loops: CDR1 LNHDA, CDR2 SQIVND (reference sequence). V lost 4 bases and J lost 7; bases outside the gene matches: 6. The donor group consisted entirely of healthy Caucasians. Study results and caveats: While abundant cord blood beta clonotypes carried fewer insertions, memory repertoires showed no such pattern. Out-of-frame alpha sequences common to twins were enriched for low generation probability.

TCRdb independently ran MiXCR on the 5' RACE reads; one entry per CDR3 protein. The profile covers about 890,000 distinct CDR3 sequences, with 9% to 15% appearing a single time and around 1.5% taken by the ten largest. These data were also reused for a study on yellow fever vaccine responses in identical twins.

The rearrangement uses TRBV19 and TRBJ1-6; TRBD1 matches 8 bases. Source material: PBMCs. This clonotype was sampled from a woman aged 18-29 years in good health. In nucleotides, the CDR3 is TGTGCCAGTAGTAACAGACAGGGGATCAATTCACCCCTCCACTTT. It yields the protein CASSNRQGINSPLHF.